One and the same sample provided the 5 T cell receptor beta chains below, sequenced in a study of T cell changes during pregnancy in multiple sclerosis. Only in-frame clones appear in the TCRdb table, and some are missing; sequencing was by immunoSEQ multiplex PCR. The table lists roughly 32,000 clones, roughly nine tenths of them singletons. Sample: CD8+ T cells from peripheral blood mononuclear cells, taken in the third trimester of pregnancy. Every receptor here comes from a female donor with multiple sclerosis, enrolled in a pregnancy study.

The CDR3 DNA follows: TGCGCCAGCAGCTTAGGCGGTACTGGAAACACCATATATTTT. Translation gives CASSLGGTGNTIYF. The J gene is TRBJ1-3, the V gene TRBV5-1; D call uncertain. V lost 2 bases and J lost 2, with 8 bases in between. Looked up from germline, CDR1 is SGHRS and CDR2 is YFSETQ. This CDR3 has 14 amino acids.

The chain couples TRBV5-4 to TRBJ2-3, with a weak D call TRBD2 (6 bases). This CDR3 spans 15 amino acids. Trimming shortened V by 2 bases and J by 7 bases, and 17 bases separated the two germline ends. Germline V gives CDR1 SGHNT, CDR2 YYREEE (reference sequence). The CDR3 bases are TGTGCCAGCAGCTTATACCGGGGGTCACGGTATACGCAGTATTTT. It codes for CASSLYRGSRYTQYF.

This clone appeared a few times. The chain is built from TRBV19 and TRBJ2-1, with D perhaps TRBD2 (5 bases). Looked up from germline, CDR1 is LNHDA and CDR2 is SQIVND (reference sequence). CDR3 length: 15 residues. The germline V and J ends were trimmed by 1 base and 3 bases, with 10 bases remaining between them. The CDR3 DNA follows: TGTGCCAGTAGTATAGTTGGGAGAGGCTACAATGAGCAGTTCTTC. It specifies CASSIVGRGYNEQFF.

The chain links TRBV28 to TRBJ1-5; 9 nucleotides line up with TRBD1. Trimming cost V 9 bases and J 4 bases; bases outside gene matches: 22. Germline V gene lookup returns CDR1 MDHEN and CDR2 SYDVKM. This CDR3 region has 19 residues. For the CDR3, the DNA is TGTGCCAGTTCCCGGAAGATTACATCGACAGGGGGTATTAATCAGCCCCAGCATTTT. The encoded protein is CASSRKITSTGGINQPQHF.

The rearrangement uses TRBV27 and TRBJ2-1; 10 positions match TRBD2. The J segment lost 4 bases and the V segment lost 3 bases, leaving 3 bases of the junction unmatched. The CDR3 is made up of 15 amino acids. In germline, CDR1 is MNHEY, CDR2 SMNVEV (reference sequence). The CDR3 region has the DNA TGTGCCAGCAGTTTGCTAGCGGGAGTGTACAATGAGCAGTTCTTC. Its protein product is CASSLLAGVYNEQFF.